The rows below give T cell receptor beta chains drawn from one sample of a study of OX40 agonist ivuxolimab in advanced cancers. TCRdb's copy holds only in-frame clones and misses some; the assay was immunoSEQ multiplex PCR. Of 6,500 to 8,000 clones listed, roughly 84% are singletons. The sequencing used CD4+ or CD8+ T cells sorted from blood, collected in a trial of the OX40 agonist ivuxolimab. The source of these receptors is an adult with an advanced solid tumor such as melanoma, head and neck, liver or kidney cancer. Both conserved end residues are part of each CDR3. A D gene is named only where the DNA matches it firmly. Clone size is shown for a subset of rows, as once, few, many or a class of expanded clone.

clone size: NA; J gene: TRBJ1-3; D gene: NA; V gene: TRBV28; CDR3 protein: CASSLYSGTSGNTIYF; CDR3 DNA: TGTGCCAGCAGTTTATATTCAGGGACCTCTGGAAACACCATATATTTT
clone size: once; J gene: TRBJ1-1; D gene: NA; V gene: TRBV19; CDR3 protein: CASRPVGNTEAFF; CDR3 DNA: TGTGCCTCTAGGCCGGTGGGGAACACTGAAGCTTTCTTT
clone size: NA; J gene: TRBJ2-1; D gene: NA; V gene: TRBV7-7; CDR3 protein: CASSFSGGEQFF; CDR3 DNA: TGTGCTAGCAGCTTTTCCGGGGGTGAGCAGTTCTTC
clone size: NA; J gene: TRBJ1-4; D gene: TRBD1; V gene: TRBV2; CDR3 protein: CACAGQGYEKLFF; CDR3 DNA: TGTGCCTGCGCGGGACAGGGGTACGAAAAACTGTTTTTT
clone size: once; J gene: TRBJ2-5; D gene: NA; V gene: TRBV7-9; CDR3 protein: CASSLEADQETQYF; CDR3 DNA: TGTGCCAGCAGCTTAGAAGCAGACCAAGAGACCCAGTACTTC
clone size: NA; J gene: TRBJ1-2; D gene: NA; V gene: TRBV27; CDR3 protein: CASSRITGWDGYTF; CDR3 DNA: TGTGCCAGCTCGAGAATTACAGGGTGGGATGGCTACACCTTC
clone size: NA; J gene: TRBJ1-5; D gene: NA; V gene: TRBV9; CDR3 protein: CASSVGGDSNQPQHF; CDR3 DNA: TGTGCCAGCAGCGTAGGAGGTGATAGCAATCAGCCCCAGCATTTT
clone size: NA; J gene: TRBJ1-2; D gene: NA; V gene: TRBV6-5; CDR3 protein: CASSNGEANYGYTF; CDR3 DNA: TGTGCCAGCAGTAATGGAGAAGCTAACTATGGCTACACCTTC
clone size: NA; J gene: TRBJ2-1; D gene: TRBD2; V gene: TRBV5-6; CDR3 protein: CASSGERDSTYNEQFF; CDR3 DNA: TGTGCCAGCAGCGGTGAGCGGGATTCGACCTACAATGAGCAGTTCTTC
clone size: NA; J gene: TRBJ1-5; D gene: NA; V gene: TRBV28; CDR3 protein: CASSLWGSNQPQHF; CDR3 DNA: TGTGCCAGCAGTTTATGGGGCAGCAATCAGCCCCAGCATTTT
clone size: NA; J gene: TRBJ2-5; D gene: NA; V gene: TRBV27; CDR3 protein: CASSSGLTGWETQYF; CDR3 DNA: TGTGCCAGCAGTTCAGGCCTTACGGGGTGGGAGACCCAGTACTTC
clone size: NA; J gene: TRBJ2-7; D gene: NA; V gene: TRBV19; CDR3 protein: CASRRGGSDYEQYF; CDR3 DNA: TGTGCCAGTAGACGTGGGGGTTCCGACTACGAGCAGTACTTC
clone size: NA; J gene: TRBJ2-3; D gene: NA; V gene: TRBV2; CDR3 protein: CASSPLSDRGQDTQYF; CDR3 DNA: TGTGCCAGCAGTCCGCTATCGGACAGAGGACAGGATACGCAGTATTTT
clone size: NA; J gene: TRBJ1-5; D gene: NA; V gene: TRBV6-1; CDR3 protein: CASTEWEGSNQPQHF; CDR3 DNA: TGTGCCAGCACCGAATGGGAGGGGAGCAATCAGCCCCAGCATTTT
clone size: NA; J gene: TRBJ2-2; D gene: TRBD2; V gene: TRBV19; CDR3 protein: CASGDWSGRGTGELFF; CDR3 DNA: TGTGCCAGTGGCGACTGGAGCGGGAGAGGCACCGGGGAGCTGTTTTTT
clone size: NA; J gene: TRBJ1-1; D gene: NA; V gene: TRBV7-9; CDR3 protein: CASSLGGASQNTEAFF; CDR3 DNA: TGTGCCAGCAGCTTAGGGGGGGCAAGTCAGAACACTGAAGCTTTCTTT
clone size: NA; J gene: TRBJ1-3; D gene: NA; V gene: TRBV4-1; CDR3 protein: CASSAQALLSGNTIYF; CDR3 DNA: TGCGCCAGCAGCGCACAGGCTCTCCTCTCTGGAAACACCATATATTTT
clone size: NA; J gene: TRBJ2-3; D gene: TRBD2; V gene: TRBV12-5; CDR3 protein: CASGPYVGGPGDTQYF; CDR3 DNA: TGTGCTAGTGGCCCCTACGTGGGAGGGCCCGGAGATACGCAGTATTTT
clone size: NA; J gene: TRBJ2-1; D gene: TRBD2; V gene: TRBV5-1; CDR3 protein: CASSLAGGMDNEQFF; CDR3 DNA: TGCGCCAGCAGCTTGGCGGGAGGAATGGACAATGAGCAGTTCTTC
clone size: NA; J gene: TRBJ2-2; D gene: NA; V gene: TRBV27; CDR3 protein: CASSFLNTGELFF; CDR3 DNA: TGTGCCAGCAGTTTCCTGAACACCGGGGAGCTGTTTTTT
clone size: NA; J gene: TRBJ2-7; D gene: NA; V gene: TRBV21-1; CDR3 protein: CASSKRQPGQRSQYEQYF; CDR3 DNA: TGTGCCAGCAGCAAAAGACAACCGGGACAGCGATCCCAATACGAGCAGTACTTC
clone size: NA; J gene: TRBJ2-1; D gene: NA; V gene: TRBV1; CDR3 protein: CTSNVCEQFF; CDR3 DNA: TGCACCAGCAACGTCTGCGAGCAGTTCTTC
clone size: NA; J gene: TRBJ1-5; D gene: NA; V gene: TRBV10-3; CDR3 protein: CAITYRDQPQHF; CDR3 DNA: TGTGCCATCACCTACAGAGATCAGCCCCAGCATTTT
clone size: NA; J gene: TRBJ2-7; D gene: NA; V gene: TRBV2; CDR3 protein: CASSRDGSYEQYF; CDR3 DNA: TGTGCCAGCAGCCGGGACGGTTCCTACGAGCAGTACTTC
clone size: NA; J gene: TRBJ2-2; D gene: NA; V gene: TRBV27; CDR3 protein: CASSSGLNPGELFF; CDR3 DNA: TGTGCCAGCAGTTCCGGACTAAACCCCGGGGAGCTGTTTTTT
clone size: NA; J gene: TRBJ2-1; D gene: TRBD2; V gene: TRBV7-3; CDR3 protein: CASRHPGTSGNEQFF; CDR3 DNA: TGTGCCAGCAGGCATCCGGGGACTAGCGGGAACGAGCAGTTCTTC
clone size: NA; J gene: TRBJ2-1; D gene: NA; V gene: TRBV5-5; CDR3 protein: CASSLGLSNEQFF; CDR3 DNA: TGTGCCAGCAGCTTGGGGCTGAGCAATGAGCAGTTCTTC
clone size: few; J gene: TRBJ1-5; D gene: NA; V gene: TRBV10-2; CDR3 protein: CASSETRGSQPQHF; CDR3 DNA: TGCGCCAGCAGTGAGACGAGGGGTAGTCAGCCCCAGCATTTT
clone size: NA; J gene: TRBJ2-7; D gene: NA; V gene: TRBV5-6; CDR3 protein: CASSLAGTLEQYF; CDR3 DNA: TGTGCCAGCAGCTTGGCCGGGACACTGGAGCAGTACTTC
clone size: once; J gene: TRBJ2-1; D gene: TRBD2; V gene: TRBV27; CDR3 protein: CASSSRLAGSSYNEQFF; CDR3 DNA: TGTGCCAGCAGTTCAAGACTAGCGGGGAGCTCCTACAATGAGCAGTTCTTC
clone size: NA; J gene: TRBJ2-3; D gene: NA; V gene: TRBV11-2; CDR3 protein: CASSRLPGLSSTDTQYF; CDR3 DNA: TGTGCCAGCAGCCGTTTACCGGGGTTGTCTAGCACAGATACGCAGTATTTT
clone size: NA; J gene: TRBJ2-1; D gene: TRBD2; V gene: TRBV27; CDR3 protein: CASSFQASGNEQFF; CDR3 DNA: TGTGCCAGCAGTTTCCAGGCTAGCGGGAATGAGCAGTTCTTC
clone size: once; J gene: TRBJ2-2; D gene: NA; V gene: TRBV19; CDR3 protein: CASSPRGSSRITGELFF; CDR3 DNA: TGTGCCAGTAGTCCACGGGGTAGTTCGAGGATAACCGGGGAGCTGTTTTTT
clone size: NA; J gene: TRBJ2-7; D gene: NA; V gene: TRBV19; CDR3 protein: CASSITGSSYEQYF; CDR3 DNA: TGTGCCAGTAGTATAACAGGGAGCTCCTACGAGCAGTACTTC
clone size: NA; J gene: TRBJ1-4; D gene: NA; V gene: TRBV19; CDR3 protein: CASTTAGEKLFF; CDR3 DNA: TGTGCCAGTACCACAGCCGGGGAAAAACTGTTTTTT
clone size: NA; J gene: TRBJ1-1; D gene: NA; V gene: TRBV12-5; CDR3 protein: CASGWGVEGEAFF; CDR3 DNA: TGTGCTAGTGGGTGGGGGGTGGAAGGTGAAGCTTTCTTT
clone size: NA; J gene: TRBJ2-7; D gene: TRBD2; V gene: TRBV4-1; CDR3 protein: CASSQPGGNEQYF; CDR3 DNA: TGCGCCAGCAGCCAACCGGGGGGAAACGAGCAGTACTTC
clone size: NA; J gene: TRBJ2-1; D gene: TRBD2; V gene: TRBV7-9; CDR3 protein: CASSFWGGSYNEQFF; CDR3 DNA: TGTGCCAGCAGCTTTTGGGGCGGGAGCTACAATGAGCAGTTCTTC
clone size: NA; J gene: TRBJ1-1; D gene: TRBD1; V gene: TRBV19; CDR3 protein: CASSTKGATEAFF; CDR3 DNA: TGTGCCAGTAGTACTAAGGGGGCCACTGAAGCTTTCTTT
clone size: NA; J gene: TRBJ2-5; D gene: NA; V gene: TRBV5-1; CDR3 protein: CASSFGLGEITQYF; CDR3 DNA: TGCGCCAGCAGCTTTGGCCTAGGGGAAATAACCCAGTACTTC
clone size: NA; J gene: TRBJ2-1; D gene: TRBD2; V gene: TRBV19; CDR3 protein: CASSKSGGPYNEQFF; CDR3 DNA: TGTGCCAGTAGTAAATCGGGAGGGCCCTACAATGAGCAGTTCTTC
clone size: once; J gene: TRBJ2-5; D gene: NA; V gene: TRBV7-8; CDR3 protein: CASSLDFQYQETQYF; CDR3 DNA: TGTGCCAGCAGCTTAGACTTTCAGTACCAAGAGACCCAGTACTTC
clone size: NA; J gene: TRBJ2-7; D gene: TRBD2; V gene: TRBV19; CDR3 protein: CASSRGGEQYF; CDR3 DNA: TGTGCCAGTAGTCGGGGGGGCGAGCAGTACTTC
clone size: few; J gene: TRBJ1-2; D gene: TRBD1; V gene: TRBV7-6; CDR3 protein: CASSPRLGQGEGNYGYTF; CDR3 DNA: TGTGCCAGCAGCCCCCGACTAGGACAGGGAGAGGGGAACTATGGCTACACCTTC
clone size: NA; J gene: TRBJ2-5; D gene: NA; V gene: TRBV28; CDR3 protein: CASSLLQETQYF; CDR3 DNA: TGTGCCAGCAGTTTACTCCAAGAGACCCAGTACTTC
clone size: NA; J gene: TRBJ2-1; D gene: TRBD2; V gene: TRBV6-5; CDR3 protein: CASSFGLANEQFF; CDR3 DNA: TGTGCCAGCAGTTTCGGACTAGCCAATGAGCAGTTCTTC
clone size: few; J gene: TRBJ2-1; D gene: TRBD2; V gene: TRBV6-4; CDR3 protein: CASSFKTSGADEQFF; CDR3 DNA: TGTGCCAGCAGTTTCAAGACTAGCGGTGCTGATGAGCAGTTCTTC
clone size: NA; J gene: TRBJ2-1; D gene: TRBD1; V gene: TRBV13; CDR3 protein: CASSQGQGSFNEQFF; CDR3 DNA: TGTGCCAGCAGCCAGGGACAGGGTTCGTTCAATGAGCAGTTCTTC
clone size: NA; J gene: TRBJ1-3; D gene: TRBD1; V gene: TRBV28; CDR3 protein: CASSPGTGAGNTIYF; CDR3 DNA: TGTGCCAGCAGTCCCGGGACAGGGGCTGGAAACACCATATATTTT
clone size: NA; J gene: TRBJ2-1; D gene: NA; V gene: TRBV7-3; CDR3 protein: CASSSPDSYNEQFF; CDR3 DNA: TGTGCCAGCAGCTCGCCCGACTCCTACAATGAGCAGTTCTTC
clone size: NA; J gene: TRBJ2-4; D gene: NA; V gene: TRBV4-2; CDR3 protein: CASSQGTVGIQYF; CDR3 DNA: TGTGCCAGCAGCCAAGGGACAGTGGGCATTCAGTACTTC
clone size: few; J gene: TRBJ1-1; D gene: NA; V gene: TRBV10-3; CDR3 protein: CAVWGMNTEAFF; CDR3 DNA: TGTGCCGTATGGGGGATGAACACTGAAGCTTTCTTT
clone size: NA; J gene: TRBJ2-7; D gene: NA; V gene: TRBV27; CDR3 protein: CASGRGFHEQYF; CDR3 DNA: TGTGCCAGCGGAAGGGGATTCCACGAGCAGTACTTC
clone size: NA; J gene: TRBJ2-2; D gene: NA; V gene: TRBV7-9; CDR3 protein: CASSPTNKTGELFF; CDR3 DNA: TGTGCCAGCAGCCCTACCAACAAGACCGGGGAGCTGTTTTTT
clone size: NA; J gene: TRBJ2-1; D gene: TRBD1; V gene: TRBV9; CDR3 protein: CASSGQGPGLNNEQFF; CDR3 DNA: TGTGCCAGCAGCGGACAGGGGCCGGGACTCAACAATGAGCAGTTCTTC
clone size: NA; J gene: TRBJ1-2; D gene: NA; V gene: TRBV10-3; CDR3 protein: CAIRTSYGYTF; CDR3 DNA: TGTGCCATCAGAACCAGCTATGGCTACACCTTC
clone size: NA; J gene: TRBJ1-1; D gene: NA; V gene: TRBV5-6; CDR3 protein: CASSLAQGVAFF; CDR3 DNA: TGTGCCAGCAGCTTGGCACAGGGAGTCGCTTTCTTT
clone size: NA; J gene: TRBJ2-7; D gene: NA; V gene: TRBV5-1; CDR3 protein: CASSPAVETYEQYF; CDR3 DNA: TGCGCCAGCAGCCCCGCGGTAGAGACTTACGAGCAGTACTTC
clone size: NA; J gene: TRBJ2-5; D gene: NA; V gene: TRBV6-6; CDR3 protein: CASRRWVQGSQETQYF; CDR3 DNA: TGTGCCAGCAGGCGGTGGGTTCAGGGTTCACAAGAGACCCAGTACTTC
clone size: NA; J gene: TRBJ2-5; D gene: NA; V gene: TRBV7-5; CDR3 protein: CARSQGLAGVKETQYF; CDR3 DNA: TGTGCCAGAAGCCAGGGACTAGCGGGAGTGAAAGAGACCCAGTACTTC